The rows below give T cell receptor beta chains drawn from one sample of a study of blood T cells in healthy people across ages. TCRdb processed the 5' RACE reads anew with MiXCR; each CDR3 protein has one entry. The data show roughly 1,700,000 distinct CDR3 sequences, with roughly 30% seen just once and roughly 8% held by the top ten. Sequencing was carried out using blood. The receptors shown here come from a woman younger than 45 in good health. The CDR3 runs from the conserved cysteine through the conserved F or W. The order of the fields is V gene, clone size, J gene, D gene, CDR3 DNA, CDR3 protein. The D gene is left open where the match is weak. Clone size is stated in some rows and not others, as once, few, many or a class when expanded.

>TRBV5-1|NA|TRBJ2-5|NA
TGCGCCAGCAGCCCCGGCGAGTACGGTATGCAAGAGACCCAGTACTTC
CASSPGEYGMQETQYF
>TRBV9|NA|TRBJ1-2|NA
TGTGCCAGCAGCGTAGCCGAGCCTGGCTACACCTTC
CASSVAEPGYTF
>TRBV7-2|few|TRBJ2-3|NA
TGTGCCAGCAGCTCTCTTGGGAAGGGGGATACGCAGTATTTT
CASSSLGKGDTQYF
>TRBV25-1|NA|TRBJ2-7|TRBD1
TGTGCCAGCAGTGAACCGGGACAGGGGGCCTACGAGCAGTACTTC
CASSEPGQGAYEQYF
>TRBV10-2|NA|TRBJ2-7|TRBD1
TGCGCCAGCAGGGAGTCGAAGGGGGCGTACGAGCAGTACTTC
CASRESKGAYEQYF
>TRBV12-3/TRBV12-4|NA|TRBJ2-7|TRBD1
TGTGCCAGCACCTCCATTGGGGGACAGGGGGCGCAGAGGCAGTACTTC
CASTSIGGQGAQRQYF
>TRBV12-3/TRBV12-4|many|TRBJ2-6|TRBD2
TGTGCCAGCAGTCCCGGGACTAGCGGCTCTGGGGCCAACGTCCTGACTTTC
CASSPGTSGSGANVLTF
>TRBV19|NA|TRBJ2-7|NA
TGTGCCAGTAGTCCGGCAGGGAAGGGCTACGAGCAGTACTTC
CASSPAGKGYEQYF
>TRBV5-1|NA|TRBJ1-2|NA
TGCGCCAGCAGCTTGGGGGTACAAGGCGGCTACACCTTC
CASSLGVQGGYTF
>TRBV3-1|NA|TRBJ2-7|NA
TGTGCCAGCAGCCAAAAGGAGATAAACTACGAGCAGTACTTC
CASSQKEINYEQYF
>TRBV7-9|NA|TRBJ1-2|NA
TGTGCCAGCAGCGCATTCCAGGACAGTGGCTACACCTTC
CASSAFQDSGYTF
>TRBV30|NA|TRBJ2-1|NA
TGTGCCTGCCCCAAGGGTGGGGGGGGCCACAATGAGCAGTTCTTC
CACPKGGGGHNEQFF
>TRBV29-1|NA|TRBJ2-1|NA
TGCAGCGTTTACGGGGACACCTACGAGCAGTTCTTC
CSVYGDTYEQFF
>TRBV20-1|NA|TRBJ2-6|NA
TGCAGTGCAACCACCTCTGGGGCCAACGTCCTGACTTTC
CSATTSGANVLTF
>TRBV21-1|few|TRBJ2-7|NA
TGTGCCAACCTCCCGGGGGCTGGGCCTTACGAGCAGTACTTC
CANLPGAGPYEQYF
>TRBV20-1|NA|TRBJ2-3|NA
TGCAGTGCTGGCTTGGGGGGCCGGGATACGCAGTATTTT
CSAGLGGRDTQYF
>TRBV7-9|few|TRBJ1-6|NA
TGTGCCAGCAGCCCCCACGAGGGTTCACCCCTCCACTTT
CASSPHEGSPLHF
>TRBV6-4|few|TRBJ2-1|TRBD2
TGTGCCAGCAGTGAAGATACCGGGACTAGCTCCAATGAGCAGTTCTTC
CASSEDTGTSSNEQFF
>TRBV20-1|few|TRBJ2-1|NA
TGCAGTGCTACCCCTGGAGGCGGGCTGAATGAGCAGTTCTTC
CSATPGGGLNEQFF
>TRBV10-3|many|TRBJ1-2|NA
TGTGCCATCAGTGAGCGGGAACTTGGCTACACCTTC
CAISERELGYTF
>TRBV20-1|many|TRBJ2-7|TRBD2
TGCAGTGCCCAAACTGTCGGGACTAGCGGCTACGAGCAGTACTTC
CSAQTVGTSGYEQYF
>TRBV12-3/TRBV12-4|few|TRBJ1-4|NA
TGTGCCAGCAGCCTACAGGGTAGTATAGAAAAACTGTTTTTT
CASSLQGSIEKLFF
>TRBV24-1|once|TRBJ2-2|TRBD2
TGTGCCACCAGTGATCCGGGGACTAGCGGGAACACCGGGGAGCTGTTTTTT
CATSDPGTSGNTGELFF
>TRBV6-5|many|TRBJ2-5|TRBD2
TGTGCCAGCAGTTCTCGGGGGGGCATCGCTGCGGAGACCCAGTACTTC
CASSSRGGIAAETQYF
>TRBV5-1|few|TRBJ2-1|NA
TGCGCCAGCAGCTTGACCCAGGGCCAAGGTTCCCCGTTCCGTGAGCAGTTCTTC
CASSLTQGQGSPFREQFF
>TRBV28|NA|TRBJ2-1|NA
TGTGCCAGTTGGAAGGGGGGGGCTGGGAATGAGCAGTTCTTC
CASWKGGAGNEQFF
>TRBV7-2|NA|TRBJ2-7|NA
TGTGCCAGCAGCCCACAGGGTTTGGGCGGCGAGCAGTACTTC
CASSPQGLGGEQYF
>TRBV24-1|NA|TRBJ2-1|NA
TGTGCCACCAGTGTGAGTACGGGAGATAATGAGCAGTTCTTC
CATSVSTGDNEQFF
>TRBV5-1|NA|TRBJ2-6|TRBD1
TGCGCCAACAGCCCCGGGACAGGGGACCGGAGAGGTGGGGCCAACGTCCTGACTTTC
CANSPGTGDRRGGANVLTF
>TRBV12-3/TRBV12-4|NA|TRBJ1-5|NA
TGTGCCAGCAGTACGCAGGGGTTAGGGCAGCCCCAGCATTTT
CASSTQGLGQPQHF
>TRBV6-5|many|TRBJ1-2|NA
TGTGCCAGCAGTTACTCGAGTACTGGGAACTATGGCTACACCTTC
CASSYSSTGNYGYTF
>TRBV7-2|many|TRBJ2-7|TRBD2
TGTGCCAGCAGCTTGACTAGCGAATGGCGCTACGAGCAGTACTTC
CASSLTSEWRYEQYF
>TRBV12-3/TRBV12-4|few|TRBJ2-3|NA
TGTGCCACCAGTGGCCTCCTAAGCACAGATACGCAGTATTTT
CATSGLLSTDTQYF
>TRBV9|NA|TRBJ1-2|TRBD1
TGTGCCAGCAGCGTAGTATCCGGGGGGACAGGGGGGGAAGATGGCTACACCTTC
CASSVVSGGTGGEDGYTF
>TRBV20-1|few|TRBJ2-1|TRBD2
TGCAGTGCTAGTTTCCCTAGCGGGACTGAGCAGTTCTTC
CSASFPSGTEQFF
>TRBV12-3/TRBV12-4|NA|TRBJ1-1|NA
TGTGCCAGCAGTCCTTCGACAGCCAAGAACACTGAAGCTTTCTTT
CASSPSTAKNTEAFF
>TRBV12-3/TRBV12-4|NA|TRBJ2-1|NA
TGTGCCAGCAGTTTCGTATATCCCGGGGGACGGAACAATGAGCAGTTCTTC
CASSFVYPGGRNNEQFF
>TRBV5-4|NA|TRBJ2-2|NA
TGTGCCAGCAAAGGGGCCGGCGGGGCAAACACCGGGGAGCTGTTTTTT
CASKGAGGANTGELFF
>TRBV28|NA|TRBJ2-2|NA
TGTGCCAGCAAGGGCAGCCTGAACACCGGGGAGTTGTTTTTT
CASKGSLNTGELFF
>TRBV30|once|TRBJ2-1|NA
TGTGCCTGGAGTCCCACGGGGGTGAGACACAATGAGCAGTTCTTC
CAWSPTGVRHNEQFF
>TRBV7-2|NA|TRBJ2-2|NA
TGTGCCAGCAGCTCAAAAGTAACCACCGGGGAGCTGTTTTTT
CASSSKVTTGELFF
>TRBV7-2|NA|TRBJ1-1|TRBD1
TGTGCCAGCAGCTTCCAGGGACAGGGGTTCACTGAAGCTTTCTTT
CASSFQGQGFTEAFF
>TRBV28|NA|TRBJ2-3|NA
TGTGCCAGCAGTTTCCCGCCATTTGACTCATCAAGTCGCACAGATACGCAGTATTTT
CASSFPPFDSSSRTDTQYF
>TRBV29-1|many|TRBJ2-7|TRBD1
TGCAGCGTTACGTGGGGGACGGGACAGCACTACGAGCAGTACTTC
CSVTWGTGQHYEQYF
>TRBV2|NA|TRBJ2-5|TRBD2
TGTGCCAGCAAGGCCTCCACTAGCGAAGAGACCCAGTACTTC
CASKASTSEETQYF
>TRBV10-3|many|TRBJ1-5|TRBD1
TGTGCCATCAGAGGACAGGCTGATCAGCCCCAGCATTTT
CAIRGQADQPQHF
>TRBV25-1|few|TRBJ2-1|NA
TGTGCCAGCATCGGCAGGGTCAACAATGAGCAGTTCTTC
CASIGRVNNEQFF
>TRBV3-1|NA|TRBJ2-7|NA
TGTGCCAGCAGCCAAGACAGGGGCCTAGACCAGGAGCAGTACTTC
CASSQDRGLDQEQYF
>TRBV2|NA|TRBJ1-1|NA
TGTGCCAGCAGACCAGGGTTGAGGAACACTGAAGCTTTCTTT
CASRPGLRNTEAFF